The sequence of this T cell receptor beta chain was determined in a study of blood T cell repertoires in COVID-19 (dated by TCRdb to the early 2020s). Broadly, across the study: The collaborator samples originated in the United States, Italy and Spain and spanned the acute and convalescent phases of COVID-19. The prospective study material was composed of cDNA or gDNA derived from T cells, B-cell-depleted T cells, or PBMCs. Subjects who had been exposed to COVID-19, were actively infected with it, or had recovered from it provided the deeply sampled blood TCRbeta repertoires that made up the dataset. The repertoires were released in a freely available public database meant as a resource for research on the immune response to SARS-CoV-2. Samples came from the ongoing ImmuneRACE study (first 160 participants) plus 1,254 subjects from 6 global collaborators. The sample metadata nearly always contained a de-identified subject ID, COVID-19 status, age in years and sex. Where available, HLA class I and class II types were taken from metadata supplied by the sample provider and were not determined by assay-based typing. The full study reports these points: The amount of clinical and demographic metadata varied by source and participant and was provided uncurated.

The collaborating institutions used their own protocols to collect whole blood in K2EDTA tubes. For TCRbeta analysis, collaborators shipped samples in one of three forms: frozen whole blood, isolated PBMCs, or DNA extracted from either of those sample types. Note on this clone: Its antigen remains unidentified. Within one base of it there is no much larger clone, and no base qualities were kept.

The CDR3 has 13 amino acids, counting the end cysteine and phenylalanine. The CDR3 DNA has 39 bases and is translated from base 1. Looking up the germline V gene yields CDR1 SGHTA and CDR2 FQGNSA. V is pruned by 4 bases and J by 12 bases, leaving 8 bases of the junction without a gene match. TCRbeta CDR3 regions were amplified from genomic DNA by means of the immunoSEQ Assay, a bias-controlled multiplex PCR. As for the original processing: Nucleated cell counts per sample were estimated from amplification of reference gene primers within the assay. To quantify the absolute abundance of each unique TCRbeta CDR3 rearrangement, sequence reads were collapsed and filtered. For each sample, productive Simpson clonality was calculated as the square root of Simpson's diversity index across productive rearrangements. This is the immuneACCESS table as TCRdb keeps it, with only in-frame sequences that have V and J called. A part of the clones is gone; compared with another copy, unresolved V genes explain less than half, and the rest is unexplained. V and J calls plus clone size are reproduced from that table; the DNA served to infer D and trimming. This sample is represented by approximately 26,000 clones; 75% to 90% of them were singletons. The ten largest account for approximately 48% of the sample.

Recombination connected TRBV7-2 to TRBJ2-3; TRBD2 agrees with 9 junctional bases. This clonotype was sampled from a human donor with acute or convalescent COVID-19. The donor label of this sample is uncertain. Sequenced sample: peripheral blood. The DNA reads as follows: TGTGCCAGCAGCTCGTTAGCGGGGGAACTCCAGTATTTT. Translated, this gives CASSSLAGELQYF.